The entry below describes one T cell receptor (beta chain). Assay used: immunoSEQ multiplex PCR; TCRdb lists only in-frame clones, some missing. The data show approximately 120,000 clones, nearly 95% seen once. This entry is derived from a study of T cell responses to AZD1222 COVID-19 vaccine. Germline V gene data show CDR1 as SGHVS and CDR2 as FQNEAQ. The CDR3 has 13 residues. Trimming removed 1 base at V and 3 bases at J, with 7 bases between. V and J are TRBV7-8 and TRBJ2-7; D might be TRBD1 (5 bases). This TCR derives from an adult in good health. Sequenced here: peripheral blood, sampled on day 0 of AZD1222 vaccination. CDR3 residues: CASSLGTFYEQYF. CDR3 DNA: TGTGCCAGCAGCTTAGGGACATTCTACGAGCAGTACTTC.